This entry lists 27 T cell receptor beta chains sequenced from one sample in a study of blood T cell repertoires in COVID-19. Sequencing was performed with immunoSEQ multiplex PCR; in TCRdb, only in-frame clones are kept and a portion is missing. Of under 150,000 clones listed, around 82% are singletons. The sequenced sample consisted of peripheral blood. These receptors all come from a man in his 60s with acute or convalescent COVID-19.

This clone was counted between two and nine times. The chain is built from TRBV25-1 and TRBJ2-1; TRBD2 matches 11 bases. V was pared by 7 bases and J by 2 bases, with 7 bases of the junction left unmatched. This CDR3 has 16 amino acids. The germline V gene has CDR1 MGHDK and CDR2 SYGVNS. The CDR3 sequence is CASTHSGRAPYNEQFF. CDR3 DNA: TGTGCCAGCACTCATAGCGGGAGGGCCCCCTACAATGAGCAGTTCTTC.

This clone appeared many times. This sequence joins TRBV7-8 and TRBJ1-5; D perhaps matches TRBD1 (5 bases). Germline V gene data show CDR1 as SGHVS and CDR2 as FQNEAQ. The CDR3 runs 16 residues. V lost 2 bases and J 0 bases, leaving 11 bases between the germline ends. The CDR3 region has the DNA TGTGCCAGCAGCTTATGGAGCAGGGATAGCAATCAGCCCCAGCATTTT. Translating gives CASSLWSRDSNQPQHF.

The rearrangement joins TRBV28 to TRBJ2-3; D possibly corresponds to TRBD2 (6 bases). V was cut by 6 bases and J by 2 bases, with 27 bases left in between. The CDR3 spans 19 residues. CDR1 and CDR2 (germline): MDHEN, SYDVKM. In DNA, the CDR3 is TGTGCCAGCAGCCGTTCTCTGCTTGGCTGGGGGGTACCCACAGATACGCAGTATTTT. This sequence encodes CASSRSLLGWGVPTDTQYF.

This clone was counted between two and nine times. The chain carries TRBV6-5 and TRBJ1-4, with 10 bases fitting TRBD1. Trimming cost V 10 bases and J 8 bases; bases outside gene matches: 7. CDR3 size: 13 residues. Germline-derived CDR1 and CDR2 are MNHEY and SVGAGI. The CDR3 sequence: CAISRDRGEKLFF. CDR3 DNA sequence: TGTGCCATTTCTAGGGACAGGGGCGAAAAACTGTTTTTT.

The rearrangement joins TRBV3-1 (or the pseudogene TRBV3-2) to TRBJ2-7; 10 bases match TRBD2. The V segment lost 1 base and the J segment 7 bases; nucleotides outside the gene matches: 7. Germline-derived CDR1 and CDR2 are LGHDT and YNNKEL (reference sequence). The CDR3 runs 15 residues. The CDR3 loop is CASSQGVAGGGEQYF. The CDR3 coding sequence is TGTGCCAGCAGCCAAGGAGTAGCGGGAGGTGGTGAGCAGTACTTC.

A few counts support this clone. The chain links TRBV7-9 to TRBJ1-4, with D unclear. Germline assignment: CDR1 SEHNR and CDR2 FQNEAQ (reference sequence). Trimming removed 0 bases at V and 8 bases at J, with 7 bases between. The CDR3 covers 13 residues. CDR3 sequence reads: CASSLAGGEKLFF. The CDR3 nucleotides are TGTGCCAGCAGCTTAGCCGGAGGGGAAAAACTGTTTTTT.

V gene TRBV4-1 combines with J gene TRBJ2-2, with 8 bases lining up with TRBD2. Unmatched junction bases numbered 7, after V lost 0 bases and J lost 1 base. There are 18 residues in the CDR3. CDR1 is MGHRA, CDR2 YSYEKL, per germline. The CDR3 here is CASSQEVLAGGNTGELFF. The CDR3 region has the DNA TGCGCCAGCAGCCAAGAAGTTCTTGCGGGAGGGAACACCGGGGAGCTGTTTTTT.

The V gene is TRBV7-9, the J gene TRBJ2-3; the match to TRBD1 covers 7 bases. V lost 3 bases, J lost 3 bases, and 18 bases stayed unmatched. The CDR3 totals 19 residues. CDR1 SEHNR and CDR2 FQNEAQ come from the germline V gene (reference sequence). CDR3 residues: CASSFIYLRQGMRTDTQYF. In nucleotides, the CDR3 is TGTGCCAGCAGCTTCATCTATCTGCGACAGGGAATGAGGACAGATACGCAGTATTTT.

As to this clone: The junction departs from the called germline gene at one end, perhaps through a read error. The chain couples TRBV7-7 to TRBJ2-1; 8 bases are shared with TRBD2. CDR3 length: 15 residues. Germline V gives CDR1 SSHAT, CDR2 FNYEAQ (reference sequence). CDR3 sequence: CASSPGLVSFNEQFF. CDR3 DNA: TGTGCCAGCAGCCCGGGACTAGTATCCTTCAATGAGCAGTTCTTC.

CDR3 nucleotides: TGTGCCATCAGTGAGTCGACAGGGACTCCCGAAGCTTTCTTT. Protein sequence: CAISESTGTPEAFF. This rearrangement joins TRBV10-3 to TRBJ1-1; 7 bases line up with TRBD1. The CDR3 is 14 amino acids. The J segment lost 8 bases and the V segment lost 0 bases, leaving 6 bases of the junction unmatched. Germline lookup yields CDR1 ENHRY and CDR2 SYGVKD.

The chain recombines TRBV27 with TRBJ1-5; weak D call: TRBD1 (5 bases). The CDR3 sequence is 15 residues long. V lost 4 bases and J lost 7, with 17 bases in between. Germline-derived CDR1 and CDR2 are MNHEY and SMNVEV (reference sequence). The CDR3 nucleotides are TGTGCCAGCAGTTCCACAGGCTCAACGGTGCAGCCCCAGCATTTT. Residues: CASSSTGSTVQPQHF.

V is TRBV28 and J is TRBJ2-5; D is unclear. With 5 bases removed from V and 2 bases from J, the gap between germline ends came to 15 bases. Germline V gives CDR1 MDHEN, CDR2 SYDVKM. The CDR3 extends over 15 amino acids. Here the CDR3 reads CASSPALNGQETQYF. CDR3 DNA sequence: TGTGCCAGCAGTCCGGCGTTAAACGGGCAAGAGACCCAGTACTTC.

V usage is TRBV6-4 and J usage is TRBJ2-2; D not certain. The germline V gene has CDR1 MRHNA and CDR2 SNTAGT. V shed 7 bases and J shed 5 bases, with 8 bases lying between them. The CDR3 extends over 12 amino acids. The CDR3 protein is CASTDTTGELFF. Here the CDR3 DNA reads TGTGCCAGCACCGACACTACCGGGGAGCTGTTTTTT.

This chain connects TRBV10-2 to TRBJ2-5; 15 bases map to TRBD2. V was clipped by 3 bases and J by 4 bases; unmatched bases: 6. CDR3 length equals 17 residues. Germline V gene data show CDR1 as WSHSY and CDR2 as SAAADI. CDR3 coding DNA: TGCGCCAGCAGTGATAGGACTAGCGGGAGGGGGGGAGAGACCCAGTACTTC. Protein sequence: CASSDRTSGRGGETQYF.

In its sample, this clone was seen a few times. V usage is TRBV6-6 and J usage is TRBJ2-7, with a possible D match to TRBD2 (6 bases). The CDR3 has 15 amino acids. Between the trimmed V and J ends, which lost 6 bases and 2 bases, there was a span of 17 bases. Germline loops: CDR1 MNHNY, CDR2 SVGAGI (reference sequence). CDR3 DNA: TGTGCCAGCAGCTTCGGGGGTGCAGCACCCTACGAGCAGTACTTC. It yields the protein CASSFGGAAPYEQYF.

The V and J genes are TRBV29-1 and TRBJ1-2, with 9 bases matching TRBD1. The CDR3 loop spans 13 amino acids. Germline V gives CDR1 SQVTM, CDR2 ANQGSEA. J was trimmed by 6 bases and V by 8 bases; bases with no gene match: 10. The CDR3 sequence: CSTEEGQGDGYTF. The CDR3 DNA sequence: TGCAGCACCGAAGAGGGACAGGGCGATGGCTACACCTTC. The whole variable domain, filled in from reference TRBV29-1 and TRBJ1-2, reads SAVISQKPSRDICQRGTSLTIQCQVDSQVTMMFWYRQQPGQSLTLIATANQGSEATYESGFVIDKFPISRPNLTFSTLTVSNMSPEDSSIYLCSTEEGQGDGYTFGSGTRLTVV.

CDR3 region: CASSPGLAGELTYNEQFF. CDR3 nucleotides: TGTGCCAGCAGCCCGGGACTAGCGGGAGAACTCACCTACAATGAGCAGTTCTTC. The genes are TRBV7-2 and TRBJ2-1, with TRBD2 identical over 14 bases. The CDR3 runs to 18 residues. Germline V gene data show CDR1 as SGHTA and CDR2 as FQGNSA. With 5 bases clipped from V and 2 bases from J, the junction kept 8 bases outside the gene matches.

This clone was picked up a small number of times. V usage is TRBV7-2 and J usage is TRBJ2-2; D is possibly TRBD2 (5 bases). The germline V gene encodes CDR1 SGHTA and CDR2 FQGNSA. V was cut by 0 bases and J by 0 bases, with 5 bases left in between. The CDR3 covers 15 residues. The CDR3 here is CASSLAGANTGELFF. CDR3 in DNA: TGTGCCAGCAGCTTAGCGGGAGCGAACACCGGGGAGCTGTTTTTT.

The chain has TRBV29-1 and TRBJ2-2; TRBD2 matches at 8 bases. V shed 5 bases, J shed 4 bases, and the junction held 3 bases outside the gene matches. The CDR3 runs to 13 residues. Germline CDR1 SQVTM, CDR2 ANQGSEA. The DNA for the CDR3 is TGCAGCGTTCGGGAGGGCCGCACCGGGGAGCTGTTTTTT. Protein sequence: CSVREGRTGELFF.

CDR3 sequence (DNA): TGTGCCAGCAGTATACAGGGATCCTACGAGCAGTACTTC. The encoded protein is CASSIQGSYEQYF. This chain connects TRBV27 to TRBJ2-7; possibly TRBD1 for D (6 bases). V was clipped by 5 bases and J by 1 base, with 9 bases between them. Germline values: CDR1 MNHEY, CDR2 SMNVEV (reference sequence). The CDR3 loop spans 13 amino acids.

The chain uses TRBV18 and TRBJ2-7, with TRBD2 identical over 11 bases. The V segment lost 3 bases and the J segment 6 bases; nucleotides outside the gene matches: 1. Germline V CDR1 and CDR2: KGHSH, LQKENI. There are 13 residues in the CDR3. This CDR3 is CASSPGLAGEQYF. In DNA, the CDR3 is TGTGCCAGCTCACCCGGACTAGCGGGCGAGCAGTACTTC. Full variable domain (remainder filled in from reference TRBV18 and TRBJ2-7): NAGVMQNPRHLVRRRGQEARLRCSPMKGHSHVYWYRQLPEEGLKFMVYLQKENIIDESGMPKERFSAEFPKEGPSILRIQQVVRGDSAAYFCASSPGLAGEQYFGPGTRLTVT.

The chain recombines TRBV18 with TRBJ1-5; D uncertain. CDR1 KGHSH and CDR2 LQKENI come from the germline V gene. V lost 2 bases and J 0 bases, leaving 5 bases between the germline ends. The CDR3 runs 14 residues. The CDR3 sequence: CASSPINSNQPQHF. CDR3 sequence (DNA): TGTGCCAGCTCACCAATTAATAGCAATCAGCCCCAGCATTTT.

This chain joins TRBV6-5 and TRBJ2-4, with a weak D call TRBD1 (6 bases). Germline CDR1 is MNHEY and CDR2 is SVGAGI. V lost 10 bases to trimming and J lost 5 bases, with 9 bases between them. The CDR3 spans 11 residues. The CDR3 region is CAIHRENIQYF. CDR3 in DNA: TGTGCCATACACAGGGAAAACATTCAGTACTTC.

As DNA, the CDR3 is TGTGCCAGCAGCTTAGGGCTAGCGGGAGGGATCACAGATACGCAGTATTTT. Translated: CASSLGLAGGITDTQYF. This chain connects TRBV7-3 to TRBJ2-3; 12 bases align to TRBD2. J was trimmed by 2 bases and V by 2 bases; bases with no gene match: 5. The CDR3 runs 17 residues. Germline lookup yields CDR1 SGHTA and CDR2 FQGTGA.

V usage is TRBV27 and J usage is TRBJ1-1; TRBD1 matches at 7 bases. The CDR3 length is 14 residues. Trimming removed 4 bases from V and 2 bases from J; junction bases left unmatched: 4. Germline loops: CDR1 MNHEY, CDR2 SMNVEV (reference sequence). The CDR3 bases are TGTGCCAGCAGTTACCGGGACAGCAACACTGAAGCTTTCTTT. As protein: CASSYRDSNTEAFF.

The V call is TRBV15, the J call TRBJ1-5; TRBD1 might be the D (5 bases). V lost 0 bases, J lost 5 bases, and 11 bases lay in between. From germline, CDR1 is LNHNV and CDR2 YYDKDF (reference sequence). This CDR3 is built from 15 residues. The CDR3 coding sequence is TGTGCCACCAGCAGAGAGTACGGGGGGTATCAGCCCCAGCATTTT. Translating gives CATSREYGGYQPQHF.

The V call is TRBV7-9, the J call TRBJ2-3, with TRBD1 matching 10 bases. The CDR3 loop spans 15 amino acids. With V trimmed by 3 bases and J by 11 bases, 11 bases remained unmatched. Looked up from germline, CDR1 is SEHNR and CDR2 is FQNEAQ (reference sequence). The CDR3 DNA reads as TGTGCCAGCAGCTTTTTGAGGGACAGGGGCTTCGGGCAGTATTTT. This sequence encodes CASSFLRDRGFGQYF.